The T cell receptor (beta chain) under discussion was sequenced for a study of blood T cells in healthy people across ages (dated by TCRdb to about 2015). With respect to the entire study: In model experiments, template switching captured roughly one uniquely barcoded TCR beta cDNA molecule for every two T cells. The study measured age-related changes in TCR beta repertoire diversity using deep sequencing normalized with unique cDNA molecular identifiers. Donors were grouped into four age groups: young (average 16 years), middle-aged (39), aged (about 59) and long-lived (just over 80). Using the same blood draw, the study looked at two additional independent replicas of 1 million unique cDNA reads for two donors, one aged 18 to 29 and the other aged 80 or older. Results and caveats for the whole study, not just this receptor: The percentage of naive T cells measured by flow cytometry correlated strongly with observed TCR beta diversity. As age increased, observed TCR beta diversity per million T cells dropped in a roughly linear way, and a significant reduction was already evident by age 40. Donor CMV infection status was unknown, potentially confounding age-related changes in expanded clonotypes. Estimates of total diversity based on one million sequenced T cells were considered lower bounds and underestimates. Because profiling used bulk unsorted PBMCs, naive and antigen-experienced compartments could not be compared conclusively. The long-lived group showed more naive CD4+ T cells, fewer expanded clones and increased TCR diversity than the aged group, suggesting age selection.

This clonotype was picked up a small number of times. Its recognized antigen is unknown. The input lacks base qualities; no much larger clone sits a single base away. Libraries were made using 5' RACE. The data were produced on an Illumina HiSeq 2500. A second PCR of about 6 to 11 cycles was run with a J-beta primer mix and a sample-barcoded 5' primer. A template-switch 5' adaptor carrying 12 random nucleotides introduced a unique molecular identifier onto each TCR beta cDNA molecule. At least 3 million CDR3-containing paired-end reads were obtained from each sample. All of the RNA was converted into first-strand cDNA using the Mint cDNA synthesis kit, with a TRBC-specific oligonucleotide serving as the primer. After uracil-DNA glycosylase treatment, a first 18-cycle PCR used universal primers M1SS and BC2_uni_R on all cDNA. Turning to the authors' computational methods: Normalization of each sample was performed by random selection of 1 million high-quality reads, each carrying a distinct molecular identifier. Reads with shared molecular identifiers were discarded instead of being binned into consensus sequences. MiTCR, with a Q25 quality threshold and the strictest error-elimination algorithm, was used for CDR3 identification, clonotype clustering and error correction. A nonparametric unseen species model with Euler transformation was used to estimate lower-bound total TCR beta diversity. The public sequencing data were trimmed at Q25 with fastp and processed into clonotypes with MiXCR by TCRdb, which kept only in-frame beta chains. Every entry covers one CDR3 protein and lists the most common genes and DNA from its rows. V and J calls and clone size were set by TCRdb, not the authors. The sample data list approximately 490,000 distinct CDR3 sequences, and 24% of these were observed just once. Clones ranked in the top ten supply roughly 10% of the sample.

Deletion took 0 bases off V and 6 bases off J, with a span of 10 bases between the germline ends. CDR1 and CDR2, per the germline V gene (reference sequence), are MNHEY and SMNVEV. The CDR3 contains 14 residues, cysteine and phenylalanine counted. Kept here is only the CDR3 DNA, which spans 42 bases and is read in frame from base 1. The roughly 37 donors, aged 6 to 90 years, were systemically healthy Caucasian individuals from Russia. Each donor gave 8.5 to 10 milliliters of peripheral blood, collected into EDTA-treated Vacutainer tubes. Ficoll-Paque density-gradient centrifugation was used to isolate PBMCs, with at least 7 million per sample. Trizol reagent was used to extract total RNA from the PBMCs, yielding at least 5 micrograms per sample. For every donor, flow cytometry on a PBMC aliquot measured the percentage of naive CD45RAhigh/CD27high T cells. This sample was shared with a second study, whose subject was T cells of mothers and their children. As the second paper documents: Nine systemically healthy Caucasian individuals, comprising three mothers and their six children, were included as donors. cDNA synthesis used all of the extracted RNA, with roughly 1.5 ug of RNA in each 15 ul reaction. Sample barcodes and 2-4 random nucleotides were added via the M1S primer in the second PCR. Over 8 million TCR beta CDR3 reads came from each mother, compared with several million reads from each child. Thymic selection similarly shapes TCR recombination output in related and unrelated pairs, with minor effect from inherited differences. Related mother-child pairs always showed normalized repertoire overlap that was slightly higher than in unrelated mother-child pairs, though the difference was never significant. No persistent microchimeric T cell clones were found, with a detection sensitivity of approximately 100 clones per million clonotypes. In the study, deep NGS was used to compare the TCR beta repertoires of mothers and children, and features distinguishing related mother-child pairs from unrelated individuals were sought. On average, the children were roughly 10 +/- 4 years old, while the mothers were about 37 +/- 4 years old. After adapter ligation was performed with NEBNext reagents, the libraries were sequenced on an Illumina HiSeq 2000 with 100+100 nt paired-end reads. To avoid cross-contamination, the mother libraries and the child libraries were prepared a month apart and sequenced in separate runs. For each donor, between about 500,000 and 2,200,000 distinct TCR beta clonotypes were identified. Naive TCR beta clonotypes were estimated from low-frequency clonotypes matched to each donor's FACS-determined naive share, without sorting.

In this chain, TRBV27 is recombined with TRBJ2-3, and the D gene may be TRBD1, 5 bases matching. Sample: blood. The origin of this receptor is a boy younger than 18 in good health. CDR3 loop: CASSLSPAGDTQYF. The sequenced DNA is TGTGCCAGCAGTTTATCCCCAGCAGGGGATACGCAGTATTTT.